Listed here are 31 T cell receptor beta chains from one sample, sequenced in a study of blood T cells in healthy people across ages. Through a sample-barcoded 5' primer and a J-beta primer mix, a second PCR was run for roughly 6 to 12 cycles. TCRdb fed the 5' RACE reads into MiXCR, producing one record per CDR3 protein. The sample consists of about 1.5 million distinct CDR3 sequences, about 45% of them appearing once. Input material: blood. The receptors stem from a woman younger than 35 in good health.

This CDR3 is CASSLVGRLDYNEQFF. CDR3 nucleotides: TGTGCCAGCAGTTTAGTTGGAAGACTGGACTACAATGAGCAGTTCTTC. This chain joins TRBV27 and TRBJ2-1; D remains unclear. CDR3 length equals 16 residues. From germline, CDR1 is MNHEY and CDR2 SMNVEV (reference sequence). Trimming stripped 2 bases from V and 3 bases from J, with 14 bases between.

This clonotype was counted a few times. Here the CDR3 DNA reads TGCAGTGCGGACGTTCCGGGAACCCTCTACGAGCAGTACTTC. Its protein product is CSADVPGTLYEQYF. The rearrangement uses TRBV20-1 and TRBJ2-7; the D gene is possibly TRBD2 (5 bases). V was cut by 6 bases and J by 3 bases, with 18 bases left in between. CDR3 length equals 14 residues. Germline V CDR1 and CDR2: DFQATT, SNEGSKA (reference sequence).

This rearrangement joins TRBV29-1 to TRBJ2-1, with D uncertain. The CDR3 runs to 12 residues. CDR1 is SQVTM and CDR2 is ANQGSEA in the germline V gene. Trimming removed 2 bases from V and 5 bases from J, with 7 bases in between. CDR3 region: CSVEFNDNEQFF. CDR3 nucleotide sequence: TGCAGCGTTGAATTCAACGACAATGAGCAGTTCTTC.

J is TRBJ1-2 and V is TRBV29-1; no reliable D call. Per the germline V gene, CDR1 is SQVTM and CDR2 is ANQGSEA. The CDR3 covers 12 residues. V was pared by 4 bases and J by 4 bases, with 10 bases between. DNA for the CDR3: TGCAGCGTTGTCAGCCCGTCCTATGGCTACACCTTC. It encodes CSVVSPSYGYTF. Variable domain in full (rest from reference TRBV29-1 and TRBJ1-2): SAVISQKPSRDICQRGTSLTIQCQVDSQVTMMFWYRQQPGQSLTLIATANQGSEATYESGFVIDKFPISRPNLTFSTLTVSNMSPEDSSIYLCSVVSPSYGYTFGSGTRLTVV.

The V call is TRBV27, the J call TRBJ1-2; a possible D gene is TRBD1 (5 bases). This CDR3 contains 15 residues. V dropped 2 bases and J dropped 4 bases, with 14 bases sitting between them. Germline-derived CDR1 and CDR2 are MNHEY and SMNVEV (reference sequence). The CDR3 bases are TGTGCCAGCAGTTTAATATCGGGGGGTAGCTATGGCTACACCTTC. It is translated as CASSLISGGSYGYTF.

As for this clonotype: A much larger clone differs from this one at a single base, so this may be a read error. This chain links TRBV7-2 with TRBJ2-5; the D is unclear. Germline CDR1 is SGHTA and CDR2 is FQGNSA. With 4 bases removed from V and 2 bases from J, the gap between germline ends came to 8 bases. The CDR3 length is 13 residues. CDR3: CASSWRYQETQYF. CDR3 coding DNA: TGTGCCAGCAGCTGGAGATATCAAGAGACCCAGTACTTC.

The V and J genes are TRBV5-8 and TRBJ2-1, with 8 positions matching TRBD2. There are 16 residues in the CDR3. Germline V gene sequence: CDR1 SGHTS, CDR2 YDEGEE. V shed 1 base and J 3 bases; nucleotides not matched to a gene: 6. The CDR3 loop reads CASSLILAGNYNEQFF. CDR3 in DNA: TGTGCCAGCAGCTTGATATTAGCGGGAAACTACAATGAGCAGTTCTTC.

This clonotype was recorded at least ten times. This rearrangement joins TRBV12-3 or TRBV12-4 to TRBJ2-7; TRBD2 is a possible D gene (5 bases). Trimming pared 3 bases from V and 3 bases from J, leaving 18 bases between. CDR3 size: 16 residues. CDR3 nucleotide sequence: TGTGCCAGCAGTTTGCCACAGACGGGGAATAGCTACGAGCAGTACTTC. The encoded protein is CASSLPQTGNSYEQYF.

On this clonotype itself: Since a much larger clone is just one base distant, this may be a read error. The chain is built from TRBV3-1 and TRBJ2-7; a weak D match, TRBD2 (5 bases). The germline CDR1 and CDR2 sequences are LGHDT and YNNKEL (reference sequence). The CDR3 extends over 14 amino acids. CDR3 loop: CASNQGLVSYEQYF. DNA for the CDR3: TGTGCCAGCAACCAAGGACTCGTCTCCTACGAGCAGTACTTC.

The rearrangement links TRBV7-4 to TRBJ2-1; 7 bases align to TRBD2. This CDR3 is 17 amino acids long. Trimming cost V 2 bases and J 6 bases; bases outside gene matches: 13. The germline V gene encodes CDR1 SGHVT and CDR2 SQSDAQ. CDR3 residues: CASSLRLRRERVNEQFF. The CDR3, as DNA: TGTGCCAGCAGCTTAAGACTCCGGCGGGAGAGGGTCAATGAGCAGTTCTTC.

The chain couples TRBV7-2 to TRBJ1-5; maybe TRBD1 (5 bases). Germline V gene sequence: CDR1 SGHTA, CDR2 FQGNSA. The V gene lost 3 bases and the J gene lost 7 bases, with 19 bases spanning the gap. This CDR3 is built from 16 residues. The CDR3 nucleotides read TGTGCCAGCAGCTTGGTCGTCGGGATCCGGGACCAGCCCCAGCATTTT. It encodes CASSLVVGIRDQPQHF.

The V gene is TRBV7-9, the J gene TRBJ1-2; D call uncertain. The V end was cut by 5 bases, the J end by 1 base, with 11 bases between. This CDR3 contains 14 residues. Per the germline V gene, CDR1 is SEHNR and CDR2 is FQNEAQ (reference sequence). Here the CDR3 reads CASSLNSDNYGYTF. CDR3 coding DNA: TGTGCCAGCAGCCTCAACAGCGATAACTATGGCTACACCTTC.

The chain joins TRBV7-9 to TRBJ2-1, with 8 positions matching TRBD1. The CDR3 loop spans 16 amino acids. Trimming took 2 bases from V and 5 from J; bases not matched to a gene: 8. Germline V gene sequence: CDR1 SEHNR, CDR2 FQNEAQ (reference sequence). CDR3 amino acids: CASSLTIRGHHNEQFF. CDR3 DNA: TGTGCCAGCAGCTTAACGATCAGGGGGCATCACAATGAGCAGTTCTTC.

The table lists this clonotype with a few counts. This chain uses TRBV20-1 with TRBJ2-1, with 7 bases that match TRBD2. The CDR3 spans 14 residues. V lost 7 bases to trimming and J lost 4 bases; unmatched junction nucleotides: 10. The V gene's germline CDR1 is DFQATT and CDR2 SNEGSKA (reference sequence). CDR3 sequence (DNA): TGCAGTGGTGAGGGGAGGGTATCTTACAATGAGCAGTTCTTC. It is translated as CSGEGRVSYNEQFF.

This rearrangement joins TRBV7-9 to TRBJ1-2; no definite D call. Deletions cut 2 bases from V and 8 bases from J, with 18 bases between. This CDR3 has 15 amino acids. Germline CDR1 SEHNR, CDR2 FQNEAQ (reference sequence). The CDR3 coding sequence is TGTGCCAGCAGCTTAATGGTTAGTCTCCGAGGGGGCTACACCTTC. It specifies CASSLMVSLRGGYTF.

This clonotype has a handful of counts. The chain links TRBV5-5 to TRBJ2-4; the D gene is possibly TRBD2 (6 bases). From germline, CDR1 is SGHKS and CDR2 YYEKEE (reference sequence). The V end lost 5 bases, the J end lost 1 base, and 19 bases lay between the germline ends. This CDR3 comprises 17 residues. The CDR3 protein is CASRQTREVMAKNIQYF. Here the CDR3 DNA reads TGTGCCAGCAGGCAAACCAGGGAGGTGATGGCCAAAAACATTCAGTACTTC.

The chain combines TRBV12-3 or TRBV12-4 with TRBJ2-5; D call uncertain. The CDR3 runs 13 residues. V shed 7 bases and J shed 11 bases, with 20 bases lying between them. CDR3 sequence: CASTLGPNNEQYF. The CDR3 nucleotides are TGTGCCAGCACCTTGGGCCCAAACAATGAGCAGTACTTC.

The V gene is TRBV30, the J gene TRBJ1-5; TRBD1 matches 7 bases. This CDR3 has 15 amino acids. Per the germline V gene, CDR1 is GTSNPN and CDR2 is SVGIG (reference sequence). The V segment lost 2 bases and the J segment 3 bases; nucleotides outside the gene matches: 7. The CDR3 DNA reads TGTGCCTGGAGTAGTACGACAGGGTCCAATCAGCCCCAGCATTTT. It translates to CAWSSTTGSNQPQHF.

The chain carries TRBV6-2 or TRBV6-3 and TRBJ1-2, with TRBD1 matching over 7 bases. Looked up from germline, CDR1 is MNHEY and CDR2 is SVGEGT. The CDR3 spans 12 residues. The V gene end was trimmed by 10 bases and the J gene end by 5 bases; junction bases not matched to a gene: 7. CDR3 sequence (DNA): TGTGCCACCACGACAGGGAGGTATGGCTACACCTTC. Translation: CATTTGRYGYTF.

This clonotype was observed a few times. The chain recombines TRBV29-1 with TRBJ1-1; 7 nucleotides match TRBD1. Losses at the gene ends were 7 bases for V and 5 bases for J; bases not matched to a gene: 10. The CDR3 length is 13 residues. CDR1 is SQVTM and CDR2 is ANQGSEA in the germline V gene. The CDR3 DNA sequence: TGCAGCGACCTAGGGGGCGGACAAACTGAAGCTTTCTTT. It translates to CSDLGGGQTEAFF.

This clonotype was observed many times. J is TRBJ2-3 and V is TRBV20-1, with D uncertain. The V end was cut by 2 bases, the J end by 4 bases, with 7 bases between. This CDR3 comprises 12 residues. The germline CDR1 and CDR2 sequences are DFQATT and SNEGSKA (reference sequence). CDR3 in amino acids: CSARPSPDTQYF. The CDR3 DNA sequence: TGCAGTGCTAGACCTAGTCCAGATACGCAGTATTTT.

The rearrangement links TRBV5-1 to TRBJ1-1; TRBD1 agrees at 8 bases. The V segment lost 3 bases and the J segment 2 bases; nucleotides outside the gene matches: 9. The CDR3 totals 16 residues. Germline V gene lookup returns CDR1 SGHRS and CDR2 YFSETQ. DNA of the CDR3: TGCGCCAGCAGCTACCTCCCGACAGGGGCAAACACTGAAGCTTTCTTT. It is translated as CASSYLPTGANTEAFF.

This clonotype has just a few counts. The chain has TRBV3-1 and TRBJ2-7, with D uncertain. There are 16 residues in the CDR3. The V gene's germline CDR1 is LGHDT and CDR2 YNNKEL (reference sequence). V was clipped by 1 base and J by 7 bases, with 20 bases between them. CDR3 in DNA: TGTGCCAGCAGCCAAGGTAGTGGCAGTGTAGTGGGGGAGCAGTACTTC. It codes for CASSQGSGSVVGEQYF.

This clonotype was seen more than once but under ten times. V and J are TRBV18 and TRBJ1-2; the D is unclear. V was trimmed by 3 bases and J by 6 bases, leaving 8 bases between them. Germline V gives CDR1 KGHSH, CDR2 LQKENI. CDR3 length: 12 amino acids. CDR3 loop: CASSPRANGYTF. CDR3 nucleotide sequence: TGTGCCAGCTCACCGCGGGCGAATGGCTACACCTTC.

This chain uses TRBV12-3 or TRBV12-4 with TRBJ2-5; possibly TRBD1 for D (6 bases). CDR3 length: 13 residues. The V gene lost 7 bases and the J gene lost 4 bases, with 13 bases spanning the gap. The CDR3 reads CASNLDRTETQYF. Written as DNA, the CDR3 is TGTGCCAGCAATCTCGACAGGACAGAGACCCAGTACTTC.

The chain recombines TRBV6-1 with TRBJ1-1; perhaps TRBD1 as D (5 bases). V gave up 4 bases and J gave up 1 base, with 16 bases separating them. This CDR3 is 16 amino acids long. Germline CDR1 and CDR2: MNHNS and SASEGT. The CDR3 region is CASSVSWGVSNTEAFF. The DNA of the CDR3 is TGTGCCAGCAGTGTATCCTGGGGGGTTTCGAACACTGAAGCTTTCTTT.

This chain joins TRBV20-1 and TRBJ1-2, with D hard to call. The CDR3 contains 15 residues. Germline assignment: CDR1 DFQATT and CDR2 SNEGSKA (reference sequence). V lost 0 bases, J lost 4 bases, and 15 bases lay in between. CDR3 sequence (DNA): TGCAGTGCTAGAGAAATCGGACGGGAGTCCTATGGCTACACCTTC. Translation gives CSAREIGRESYGYTF.

This clonotype has a handful of counts. The rearrangement uses TRBV3-1 and TRBJ2-5, with 12 bases fitting TRBD2. Germline CDR1 is LGHDT and CDR2 is YNNKEL (reference sequence). The CDR3 has 18 residues. After removal of 1 base from V and 5 bases from J, the junction contained 11 bases not matched to a gene. The CDR3: CASSQGLAGDGLGETQYF. The CDR3, as DNA: TGTGCCAGCAGCCAAGGACTAGCGGGAGATGGACTGGGTGAGACCCAGTACTTC.

This clonotype has just a few counts. The V and J genes are TRBV5-1 and TRBJ2-6; no clear D gene. V was cut by 1 base and J by 6 bases, with 11 bases left in between. The CDR3 has 15 residues. CDR1 SGHRS and CDR2 YFSETQ come from the germline V gene. The CDR3 protein is CASSLNPFEANVLTF. In DNA, the CDR3 is TGCGCCAGCAGCTTGAACCCATTTGAGGCCAACGTCCTGACTTTC.

The CDR3 DNA reads TGTGCCACCAGTGACACCGGCGACAGGGCTGGGGCCAACGTCCTGACTTTC. Translation: CATSDTGDRAGANVLTF. The J gene is TRBJ2-6, the V gene TRBV24-1; 7 nucleotides line up with TRBD1. The ends lost 4 bases at V and 2 bases at J; junction bases unmatched: 7. CDR1 and CDR2 from the germline V gene are KGHDR and SFDVKD. The CDR3 runs to 17 residues.

This chain connects TRBV6-2 or TRBV6-3 to TRBJ2-3; D is undetermined. From germline, CDR1 is MNHEY and CDR2 SVGEGT. The CDR3 spans 11 residues. V was pared by 6 bases and J by 6 bases, with 7 bases between. This chain's CDR3 is CASRDGDTQYF. The CDR3 DNA follows: TGTGCCAGCAGGGACGGCGATACGCAGTATTTT.